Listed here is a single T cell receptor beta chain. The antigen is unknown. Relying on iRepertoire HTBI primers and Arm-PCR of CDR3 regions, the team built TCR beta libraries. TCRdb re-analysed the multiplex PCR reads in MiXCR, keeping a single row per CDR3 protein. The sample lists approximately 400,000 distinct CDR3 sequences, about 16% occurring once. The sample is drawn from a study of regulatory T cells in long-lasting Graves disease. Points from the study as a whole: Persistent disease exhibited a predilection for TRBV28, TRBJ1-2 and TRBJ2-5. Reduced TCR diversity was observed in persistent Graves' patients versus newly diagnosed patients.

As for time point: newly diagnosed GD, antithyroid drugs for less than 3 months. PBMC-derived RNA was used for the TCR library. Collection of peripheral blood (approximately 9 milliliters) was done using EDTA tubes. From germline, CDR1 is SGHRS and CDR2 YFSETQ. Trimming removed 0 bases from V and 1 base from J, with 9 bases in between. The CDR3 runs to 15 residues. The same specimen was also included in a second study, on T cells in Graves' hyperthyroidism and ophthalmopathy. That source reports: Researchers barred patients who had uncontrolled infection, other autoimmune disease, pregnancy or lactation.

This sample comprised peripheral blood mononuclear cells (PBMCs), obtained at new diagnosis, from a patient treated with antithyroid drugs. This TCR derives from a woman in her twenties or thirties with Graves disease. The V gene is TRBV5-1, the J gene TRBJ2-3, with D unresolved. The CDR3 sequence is CASSLERSRTDTQYF. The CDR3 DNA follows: TGCGCCAGCAGCTTGGAAAGGAGTCGCACAGATACGCAGTATTTT.